This entry lists 20 T cell receptor beta chains sequenced from one sample in a study of cytomegalovirus exposure and HLA in healthy donors (dated by TCRdb to 2016 to 2017). The library was built by means of the immunoSEQ multiplex PCR assay. For the multiplex PCR, a mixture combining 60 forward primers for TCR Vbeta segments and 13 reverse primers for TCR Jbeta segments was used. TCRdb took this table from immuneACCESS and kept in-frame rearrangements with V and J called. Such tables lack part of the clones; where checked against another copy, unresolved V genes explain under half of the gap, and the rest is unexplained. This sample is represented by approximately 33,000 clones; around 50% of them were singletons. The ten largest clones capture roughly 6.4% of the sample. Sequenced input: PBMCs. These TCRs come from a woman aged 40-49 years in good health and CMV-seropositive.

The chain combines TRBV18 with TRBJ1-2; 10 nucleotides agree with TRBD1. This CDR3 is 16 amino acids long. Trimming at V came to 1 base and at J to 8 bases, leaving 10 bases not matched to a gene. Germline assignment: CDR1 KGHSH and CDR2 LQKENI. CDR3 DNA sequence: TGTGCCAGCTCACCACTCCAGGGACAGGGGAAATCAGGCTACACCTTC. Amino acid sequence: CASSPLQGQGKSGYTF.

In regard to this clone: This clone may be a read error of a much larger clone one base away. The rearrangement joins TRBV7-9 to TRBJ2-1; the D gene is possibly TRBD1 (6 bases). From germline, CDR1 is SEHNR and CDR2 FQNEAQ (reference sequence). This CDR3 is 12 amino acids long. This chain's CDR3 is CSSSEGGNEQFF. The DNA of the CDR3 is TGTTCCAGCAGTGAAGGGGGCAATGAGCAGTTCTTC.

The V call is TRBV11-3, the J call TRBJ2-2; possibly TRBD2 for D (5 bases). The CDR3 totals 15 residues. With 3 bases removed from V and 4 bases from J, the gap between germline ends came to 12 bases. The germline V gene encodes CDR1 SGHNT and CDR2 YENEEA. The CDR3 sequence is CASSLGVLGTGELFF. In DNA, the CDR3 is TGTGCCAGCAGCTTGGGAGTGCTGGGCACCGGGGAGCTGTTTTTT. The variable domain in full, with the rest retrieved from reference TRBV11-3 and TRBJ2-2, is EAGVVQSPRYKIIEKKQPVAFWCNPISGHNTLYWYLQNLGQGPELLIRYENEEAVDDSQLPKDRFSAERLKGVDSTLKIQPAELGDSAVYLCASSLGVLGTGELFFGEGSRLTVL.

CDR3 in DNA: TGTGCCAGCAGCTTGGTGACAGGTGGCTCCTACGAGCAGTACTTC. It translates to CASSLVTGGSYEQYF. This sequence joins TRBV5-4 and TRBJ2-7; maybe TRBD1 (6 bases). The CDR3 has 15 amino acids. Trimming cost V 0 bases and J 0 bases, with 10 bases left between them. Germline V gives CDR1 SGHNT, CDR2 YYREEE (reference sequence).

The J gene is TRBJ2-1, the V gene TRBV5-1; TRBD2 aligns across 11 bases. CDR1 and CDR2 (germline): SGHRS, YFSETQ. The CDR3 is made up of 16 amino acids. With V trimmed by 5 bases and J by 3 bases, 7 bases remained unmatched. Here the CDR3 reads CASRPLAGGHYNEQFF. In DNA form, the CDR3 reads TGCGCCAGCAGACCCCTAGCGGGGGGACACTACAATGAGCAGTTCTTC. Based on the CDR3 plus reference TRBV5-1 and TRBJ2-1, the full variable domain is KAGVTQTPRYLIKTRGQQVTLSCSPISGHRSVSWYQQTPGQGLQFLFEYFSETQRNKGNFPGRFSGRQFSNSRSEMNVSTLELGDSALYLCASRPLAGGHYNEQFFGPGTRLTVL.

This clone was recorded a few times. Here the CDR3 DNA reads TGTGCCAGCAGCTATACAGGGGGCGCGGATGGCTACACCTTC. This gives the protein CASSYTGGADGYTF. The chain recombines TRBV7-2 with TRBJ1-2; 9 bases are a match to TRBD1. This CDR3 is 14 amino acids long. Germline loops: CDR1 SGHTA, CDR2 FQGNSA. Germline trimming cut 4 bases from V and 6 bases from J; bases unmatched to any gene: 6. The variable domain in full, with the rest retrieved from reference TRBV7-2 and TRBJ1-2, is GAGVSQSPSNKVTEKGKDVELRCDPISGHTALYWYRQSLGQGLEFLIYFQGNSAPDKSGLPSDRFSAERTGGSVSTLTIQRTQQEDSAVYLCASSYTGGADGYTFGSGTRLTVV.

On this clone itself: Other DNA sequences of this sample code for an identical CDR3. This chain uses TRBV7-2 with TRBJ1-2, with 9 bases lining up with TRBD1. Germline V CDR1 and CDR2: SGHTA, FQGNSA. Trimming at V came to 6 bases and at J to 4 bases, leaving 6 bases not matched to a gene. The CDR3 covers 14 residues. CDR3 nucleotides: TGTGCCAGCAGTCCGGACAGGGGCGGCTATGGCTACACCTTC. Amino acids: CASSPDRGGYGYTF.

The V and J genes are TRBV28 and TRBJ2-3; D ambiguous. The V gene lost 6 bases and the J gene lost 2 bases, with 9 bases spanning the gap. The germline CDR1 and CDR2 sequences are MDHEN and SYDVKM. The CDR3 runs 13 residues. The CDR3 sequence: CASSPFNTDTQYF. CDR3 bases: TGTGCCAGCAGCCCTTTTAACACAGATACGCAGTATTTT.

The V gene is TRBV7-7, the J gene TRBJ2-1, with TRBD1 identical over 7 bases. Looked up from germline, CDR1 is SSHAT and CDR2 is FNYEAQ (reference sequence). With 5 bases clipped from V and 0 bases from J, the junction kept 4 bases outside the gene matches. This CDR3 spans 15 amino acids. The CDR3 sequence is CASSRGQSSYNEQFF. CDR3 nucleotides: TGTGCCAGCAGCCGGGGACAGAGCTCCTACAATGAGCAGTTCTTC.

This clone turned up a few times. The rearrangement joins TRBV6-6 to TRBJ2-1; a weak D match, TRBD1 (5 bases). CDR1 is MNHNY and CDR2 is SVGAGI in the germline V gene (reference sequence). V lost 11 bases, J lost 1 base, and 12 bases lay in between. The CDR3 is 13 amino acids. This CDR3 is CAGRRGSYNEQFF. The CDR3 nucleotides read TGTGCCGGACGAAGGGGTTCCTACAATGAGCAGTTCTTC.

V usage is TRBV7-9 and J usage is TRBJ2-1, with D perhaps matching TRBD2 (5 bases). V dropped 5 bases and J dropped 2 bases, with 16 bases sitting between them. Germline V gene lookup returns CDR1 SEHNR and CDR2 FQNEAQ (reference sequence). The CDR3 runs 16 residues. The CDR3 sequence: CASSTGGTLTYNEQFF. Here the CDR3 DNA reads TGTGCCAGCAGCACCGGAGGCACCTTGACCTACAATGAGCAGTTCTTC.

The genes are TRBV5-1 and TRBJ1-2, with 7 bases identical to TRBD1. Trimming at V came to 2 bases and at J to 6 bases, leaving 13 bases not matched to a gene. The CDR3 spans 16 residues. CDR1 is SGHRS and CDR2 is YFSETQ in the germline V gene. The CDR3: CASSFPDRSRMDGYTF. The CDR3 region has the DNA TGCGCCAGCAGCTTTCCGGACAGGAGCAGGATGGATGGCTACACCTTC.

This chain uses TRBV9 with TRBJ2-6; D is possibly TRBD2 (5 bases). This CDR3 contains 14 residues. V lost 3 bases to trimming and J lost 4 bases, with 8 bases between them. The germline CDR1 and CDR2 sequences are SGDLS and YYNGEE. In DNA form, the CDR3 reads TGTGCCAGCAGCGCCCCGGGGGGGGCCAACGTCCTGACTTTC. It yields the protein CASSAPGGANVLTF.

This clone was observed a handful of times. The gene calls are TRBV6-1 and TRBJ1-1; 7 nucleotides match TRBD1. Unmatched junction bases numbered 4, after V lost 6 bases and J lost 3 bases. Germline V gene lookup returns CDR1 MNHNS and CDR2 SASEGT. This CDR3 has 13 residues. The CDR3 DNA reads TGTGCCAGCAGGGCAACAGGGGACACTGAAGCTTTCTTT. It encodes CASRATGDTEAFF.

The V gene is TRBV5-3, the J gene TRBJ2-1; 10 bases are a match to TRBD2. TRBV5-3 is assigned to the ORF class and has an uncertain function. This CDR3 comprises 15 residues. Losses at the gene ends were 4 bases for V and 6 bases for J; bases not matched to a gene: 7. CDR3 in DNA: TGTGCCAGAAGCCTAGAGCGGGGGGGGGTCAATGAGCAGTTCTTC. It is translated as CARSLERGGVNEQFF.

This clone was recorded only once. The chain joins TRBV9 to TRBJ1-6, with 9 bases lining up with TRBD1. Germline CDR1 and CDR2: SGDLS and YYNGEE. With 0 bases clipped from V and 8 bases from J, the junction kept 3 bases outside the gene matches. The CDR3 consists of 15 residues. CDR3 region: CASSVGRTGDSPLHF. CDR3 nucleotide sequence: TGTGCCAGCAGCGTAGGTCGGACAGGGGATTCACCCCTCCACTTT. Variable domain in full (rest from reference TRBV9 and TRBJ1-6): DSGVTQTPKHLITATGQRVTLRCSPRSGDLSVYWYQQSLDQGLQFLIQYYNGEERAKGNILERFSAQQFPDLHSELNLSSLELGDSALYFCASSVGRTGDSPLHFGNGTRLTVT.

The chain uses TRBV5-1 and TRBJ1-2, with 8 bases that match TRBD1. The germline CDR1 and CDR2 sequences are SGHRS and YFSETQ. This CDR3 has 12 residues. The trim removed 4 bases at V and 6 bases at J, leaving 2 bases unmatched. CDR3 nucleotide sequence: TGCGCCAGCAGCACGGACAGGGATGGCTACACCTTC. It is translated as CASSTDRDGYTF.

The chain joins TRBV5-4 to TRBJ2-2, with D hard to call. Germline V gene sequence: CDR1 SGHNT, CDR2 YYREEE (reference sequence). Trimming took 4 bases from V and 4 from J, leaving 8 bases between them. CDR3 length equals 13 residues. The CDR3 sequence is CASSPVVTGELFF. The CDR3 coding sequence is TGTGCCAGCAGCCCGGTAGTCACCGGGGAGCTGTTTTTT.

This clone was counted only a few times. V usage is TRBV9 and J usage is TRBJ1-2; the D gene is possibly TRBD1 (6 bases). CDR3 length equals 15 residues. The V end lost 0 bases, the J end lost 4 bases, and 13 bases lay between the germline ends. Germline-derived CDR1 and CDR2 are SGDLS and YYNGEE. The CDR3 bases are TGTGCCAGCAGCGTAGCTCCCCAGGACAGCTATGGCTACACCTTC. It specifies CASSVAPQDSYGYTF.

J is TRBJ1-6 and V is TRBV7-2; no clear D gene. V lost 5 bases and J lost 7, with 15 bases in between. The V gene's germline CDR1 is SGHTA and CDR2 FQGNSA. The CDR3 is 15 residues long. The DNA of the CDR3 is TGTGCCAGCAGCCCGGGAGCCGGACGAAATTCACCCCTCCACTTT. It yields the protein CASSPGAGRNSPLHF.